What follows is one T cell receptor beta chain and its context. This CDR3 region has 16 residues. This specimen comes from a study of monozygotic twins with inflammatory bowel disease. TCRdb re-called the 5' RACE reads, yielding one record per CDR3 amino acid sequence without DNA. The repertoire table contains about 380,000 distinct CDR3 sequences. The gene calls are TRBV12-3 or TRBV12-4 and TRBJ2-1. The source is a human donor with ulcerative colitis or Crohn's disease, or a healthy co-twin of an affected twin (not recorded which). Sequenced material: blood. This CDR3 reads CASSNFQRPPFNEQFF.